Described below is a single TCR beta chain sequence and its context. Its antigen is still unknown. The germline gives CDR1 KGHDR, CDR2 SFDVKD. This CDR3 has 16 amino acids. Each sample used at least 6 million PBMCs. A J-beta primer mix and a sample-barcoded 5' primer were used in a second PCR of roughly 6 to 11 cycles. A template-switch adaptor with 12 random nucleotides tagged each cDNA molecule. TCRdb analysed the 5' RACE reads with MiXCR anew, one entry per CDR3 protein. Of approximately 1,000,000 distinct CDR3 sequences listed, 40% to 50% were seen once; the top ten hold under 20%. These data are taken from a study of blood T cells in healthy people across ages. General study results and limits: Naive and antigen-experienced cells could not be conclusively compared, given unsorted PBMCs.

The receptor comes from a woman aged 55-70 years in good health. Material: blood. V and J are TRBV24-1 and TRBJ2-4; 7 bases map to TRBD2. Judging by the DNA end, TRBJ2-7 fits better; the J call may be wrong. CDR3 in amino acids: CATSDLVLAATYEQYF. The CDR3 region has the DNA TGTGCCACCAGTGATTTAGTGCTAGCGGCGACCTACGAGCAGTACTTC.